The 25 T cell receptor beta chains below were found in one sample sequenced in a study of T cell responses to AZD1222 COVID-19 vaccine. Method: immunoSEQ multiplex PCR; TCRdb's copy keeps in-frame clones and lacks some. The data hold 75,000 to 100,000 clones, with almost 90% observed a single time. The sample was peripheral blood, taken on day 0 of AZD1222 vaccination. Receptor source: an adult in good health.

The chain combines TRBV5-8 with TRBJ1-1, with D hard to call. The V end was cut by 5 bases, the J end by 4 bases, with 15 bases between. CDR1 and CDR2 (germline): SGHTS, YDEGEE. The CDR3 runs to 14 residues. The DNA of the CDR3 is TGTGCCAGCAGGGTGTTGCGGGCGACCACTGAAGCTTTCTTT. It encodes CASRVLRATTEAFF.

This chain connects TRBV10-3 to TRBJ2-1, with 9 bases aligning to TRBD2. Germline trimming cut 3 bases from V and 6 bases from J; bases unmatched to any gene: 6. The germline CDR1 and CDR2 sequences are ENHRY and SYGVKD. This CDR3 is 15 amino acids long. The CDR3 region has the DNA TGTGCCATCAGTGAATTTGGCGGGGGGGGCAATGAGCAGTTCTTC. Its translation: CAISEFGGGGNEQFF.

This sequence joins TRBV5-1 and TRBJ2-7; perhaps TRBD1 as D (7 bases). This CDR3 has 15 residues. V was pared by 2 bases and J by 7 bases, with 19 bases between. CDR1 and CDR2 from the germline V gene are SGHRS and YFSETQ. CDR3 amino acids: CASSFHRGLAGEQYF. The CDR3 coding sequence is TGCGCCAGCAGCTTTCACAGGGGCCTGGCGGGAGAGCAGTACTTC.

The V call is TRBV19, the J call TRBJ1-2; 8 bases are a match to TRBD1. Germline-derived CDR1 and CDR2 are LNHDA and SQIVND (reference sequence). V lost 6 bases, J lost 3 bases, and 12 bases stayed unmatched. The CDR3 loop spans 16 amino acids. CDR3 protein: CASRPGRGRKDYGYTF. Written as DNA, the CDR3 is TGTGCCAGTAGGCCGGGCAGGGGGCGCAAAGACTATGGCTACACCTTC.

This chain uses TRBV7-9 with TRBJ2-1; D possibly corresponds to TRBD2 (6 bases). Germline V gene lookup returns CDR1 SEHNR and CDR2 FQNEAQ (reference sequence). This CDR3 spans 16 amino acids. The V end was cut by 6 bases, the J end by 4 bases, with 19 bases between. CDR3 amino acids: CASRTILGGEYNEQFF. DNA of the CDR3: TGTGCCAGCAGGACCATACTGGGCGGGGAGTACAATGAGCAGTTCTTC.

The V and J genes are TRBV6-4 and TRBJ2-1; D is perhaps TRBD2 (7 bases). CDR1 is MRHNA, CDR2 SNTAGT, per germline. The CDR3 is 15 residues long. V was cut by 5 bases and J by 3 bases, with 14 bases left in between. Here the CDR3 DNA reads TGTGCCAGCAGTCCTCTAGCGGACAGCTACAATGAGCAGTTCTTC. Protein product: CASSPLADSYNEQFF.

The genes are TRBV6-5 and TRBJ1-2; 8 bases line up with TRBD1. The CDR3 runs 15 residues. Per germline, CDR1 MNHEY and CDR2 SVGAGI. Trimming at V came to 6 bases and at J to 5 bases, leaving 11 bases not matched to a gene. The DNA for the CDR3 is TGTGCCAGCAGCGCCGCCGCGGGACAGGAATATGGCTACACCTTC. Residues: CASSAAAGQEYGYTF.

V and J are TRBV11-2 and TRBJ1-1; D gene uncertain. Germline V CDR1 and CDR2: SGHAT, FQNNGV. The CDR3 is made up of 14 amino acids. Between the trimmed V and J ends, which lost 1 base and 3 bases, there was a span of 9 bases. DNA for the CDR3: TGTGCCAGCAGCTTAGGGGTTGGGGACACTGAAGCTTTCTTT. It specifies CASSLGVGDTEAFF.

This chain joins TRBV19 and TRBJ2-7; D not certain. Trimming cost V 3 bases and J 2 bases, with 11 bases left between them. Germline V gene sequence: CDR1 LNHDA, CDR2 SQIVND (reference sequence). The CDR3 consists of 14 residues. The CDR3 here is CASSIVSGTYEQYF. The CDR3 region has the DNA TGTGCCAGTAGTATCGTGTCCGGAACCTACGAGCAGTACTTC.

The rearrangement uses TRBV9 and TRBJ2-3; D not certain. Between the trimmed V and J ends, which lost 6 bases and 4 bases, there was a span of 12 bases. This CDR3 contains 13 residues. The germline CDR1 and CDR2 sequences are SGDLS and YYNGEE. Here the CDR3 DNA reads TGTGCCAGCATGGCTGGGTCGGCAGATACGCAGTATTTT. This encodes CASMAGSADTQYF.

The chain recombines TRBV25-1 with TRBJ1-5; D is possibly TRBD1 (5 bases). The V and J ends lost 5 bases and 0 bases respectively, with 8 bases between them. The germline gives CDR1 MGHDK, CDR2 SYGVNS. The CDR3 spans 14 residues. CDR3 bases: TGTGCCAGCAGTCGAAGGGGTAGCAATCAGCCCCAGCATTTT. It yields the protein CASSRRGSNQPQHF.

In DNA form, the CDR3 reads TGTGCCAGCAGTTCCCCCCTAAAGGATGAGCAGTTCTTC. It yields the protein CASSSPLKDEQFF. The rearrangement uses TRBV27 and TRBJ2-1; D call uncertain. The ends were cut back, 4 bases at V and 8 bases at J, with 12 bases in the middle. The length of the CDR3 is 13 residues. Germline V lookup: CDR1 MNHEY, CDR2 SMNVEV (reference sequence).

V gene TRBV5-6 combines with J gene TRBJ2-5; 7 bases are a match to TRBD1. With V trimmed by 0 bases and J by 5 bases, 7 bases remained unmatched. From germline, CDR1 is SGHDT and CDR2 YYEEEE. This CDR3 comprises 15 residues. CDR3 sequence (DNA): TGTGCCAGCAGCTTGGAAGGGGGCATGGGCGAGACCCAGTACTTC. Translation: CASSLEGGMGETQYF.

The chain carries TRBV7-3 and TRBJ2-7; D possibly corresponds to TRBD2 (5 bases). Trimming left V 3 bases short and J 6 bases short, with 15 bases between. The CDR3 contains 14 residues. Looked up from germline, CDR1 is SGHTA and CDR2 is FQGTGA. CDR3 sequence: CASSFGQRLGEQYF. For the CDR3, the DNA is TGTGCCAGCAGCTTCGGGCAGCGGCTGGGCGAGCAGTACTTC.

The V gene is TRBV27, the J gene TRBJ1-5; tentative D call: TRBD1 (5 bases). Germline V gene lookup returns CDR1 MNHEY and CDR2 SMNVEV (reference sequence). The CDR3 sequence is 17 residues long. V was clipped by 6 bases and J by 4 bases, with 22 bases between them. The CDR3 region has the DNA TGTGCCAGCAGCTCCTGGGGGGGAGGGAAGGGAAATCAGCCCCAGCATTTT. Translated: CASSSWGGGKGNQPQHF.

This clone was detected only a few times. CDR3 region: CASSPDGPGELFF. The CDR3 coding sequence is TGCGCCAGCAGCCCGGATGGGCCCGGGGAGCTGTTTTTT. The chain couples TRBV5-1 to TRBJ2-2, with D hard to call. The CDR3 extends over 13 amino acids. Deletions cut 4 bases from V and 6 bases from J, with 10 bases between. Germline values: CDR1 SGHRS, CDR2 YFSETQ.

V gene TRBV5-4 combines with J gene TRBJ2-1; D could derive from TRBD1 or TRBD2 (6 bases each). Germline CDR1 reads SGHNT; CDR2 reads YYREEE (reference sequence). Trimming pared 2 bases from V and 6 bases from J, leaving 18 bases between. The CDR3 extends over 16 amino acids. The CDR3 reads CASSLGSPGEVNEQFF. The CDR3, as DNA: TGTGCCAGCAGCTTAGGATCTCCAGGGGAGGTCAATGAGCAGTTCTTC.

This clone was seen only a few times. The V and J genes are TRBV2 and TRBJ1-1, with D tentatively TRBD1 (5 bases). Deletions cut 9 bases from V and 0 bases from J, with 14 bases between. CDR3 size: 14 residues. From germline, CDR1 is SNHLY and CDR2 FYNNEI. The CDR3 nucleotides read TGTGCCAGGGGGGGAGAGGGATTGAACACTGAAGCTTTCTTT. Encoded protein: CARGGEGLNTEAFF.

The rearrangement links TRBV29-1 to TRBJ2-7, with D perhaps TRBD1 (5 bases). V lost 1 base to trimming and J lost 4 bases, with 11 bases between them. This CDR3 is 13 amino acids long. CDR1 and CDR2 from the germline V gene are SQVTM and ANQGSEA. The CDR3 bases are TGCAGCGTTGAAGGCGGTGGGGCTTACGAGCAGTACTTC. Protein product: CSVEGGGAYEQYF.

The rearrangement links TRBV20-1 to TRBJ2-7, with no clear D. This CDR3 has 11 residues. Trimming took off 3 bases at V and 6 bases at J, with 9 bases between the two ends. The germline CDR1 and CDR2 sequences are DFQATT and SNEGSKA (reference sequence). CDR3 loop: CSASSSAEQYF. CDR3 nucleotide sequence: TGCAGTGCTAGCTCCTCAGCCGAGCAGTACTTC.

This sequence joins TRBV9 and TRBJ1-6; D uncertain. The CDR3 has 17 residues. Germline loops: CDR1 SGDLS, CDR2 YYNGEE. V dropped 3 bases and J dropped 6 bases, with 19 bases sitting between them. In nucleotides, the CDR3 is TGTGCCAGCAGCGCCGGTGGTAGGACGGTGCCTAATTCACCCCTCCACTTT. As protein: CASSAGGRTVPNSPLHF.

V is TRBV18 and J is TRBJ2-7; 13 positions match TRBD2. The CDR3 is made up of 16 amino acids. With 3 bases clipped from V and 2 bases from J, the junction kept 4 bases outside the gene matches. Germline CDR1 is KGHSH and CDR2 is LQKENI. CDR3: CASSPGLAGRTYEQYF. The CDR3 region has the DNA TGTGCCAGCTCACCGGGACTAGCGGGACGAACCTACGAGCAGTACTTC.

The chain uses TRBV14 and TRBJ1-1; 8 bases are a match to TRBD1. CDR1 is SGHDN and CDR2 is FVKESK in the germline V gene. The trim removed 4 bases at V and 4 bases at J, leaving 5 bases unmatched. The CDR3 runs 14 residues. The CDR3 region is CASSRTGGGTEAFF. For the CDR3, the DNA is TGTGCCAGCAGCCGAACAGGGGGAGGCACTGAAGCTTTCTTT.

This chain connects TRBV7-3 to TRBJ2-2; TRBD2 matches 9 bases. This CDR3 is built from 16 residues. V trimming: 5 bases; J trimming: 1 base; junction bases outside the gene matches: 5. Germline lookup yields CDR1 SGHTA and CDR2 FQGTGA. Here the CDR3 DNA reads TGTGCCAGCAGCCGCCCTAGCGGGGTGAACACCGGGGAGCTGTTTTTT. Translated, it gives CASSRPSGVNTGELFF.

The rearrangement uses TRBV18 and TRBJ2-7, with 7 bases that match TRBD2. CDR1 is KGHSH, CDR2 LQKENI, per germline. The CDR3 spans 14 residues. With V trimmed by 3 bases and J by 2 bases, 4 bases remained unmatched. CDR3 bases: TGTGCCAGCTCACCCGGGCTAGCGGCCTACGAGCAGTACTTC. Translated, it gives CASSPGLAAYEQYF.